This TCR beta chain came from a study of OX40 agonist ivuxolimab in advanced cancers. Overall study: Six ivuxolimab dose levels, 0.01 to 10 mg/kg, were given intravenously every 2 weeks.

Baseline, cycle 4 day 1, and cycle 7 day 1 were the blood sampling points. Regarding the study as a whole: CD4+ and CD8+ blood T cells expanded clonally by week 6 at 0.1 to 3.0 mg/kg. Averaged across samples, CD8+ T cells carried more expanded clones than CD4+ did.

Assay: immunoSEQ multiplex PCR; the TCRdb copy retains only in-frame clones and omits some. Of roughly 71,000 clones listed, about 87% were seen once; the top ten hold more than 0.85%. Comments on this clone: What it binds is unknown.

The V and J ends lost 4 bases and 2 bases, in that order; junction bases with no gene match: 12. Germline V CDR1 and CDR2: MNHEY, SMNVEV (reference sequence). This CDR3 is 20 amino acids long. The V gene is TRBV27, the J gene TRBJ2-1, with TRBD2 matching 15 bases. This sample comprised CD4+ or CD8+ T cells sorted from blood, obtained in a trial of the OX40 agonist ivuxolimab. This TCR was recovered from an adult with an advanced solid tumor such as melanoma, head and neck, liver or kidney cancer. The CDR3 sequence: CASSSPYTGLAGGAYNEQFF. The CDR3 DNA follows: TGTGCCAGCAGTTCACCCTACACGGGACTAGCGGGAGGTGCCTACAATGAGCAGTTCTTC.